These T cell receptor beta chains were read from a single sample in a study of read filtering for tumor transcriptome and immune sequencing. Via MiXCR, TCRdb re-called the reads, giving one row per CDR3 protein. This repertoire shows under 150,000 distinct CDR3 sequences, 13% found once; its top ten account for approximately 8%. Sequencing was carried out using a population of CD138-negative cells sorted from bone marrow. The receptors come from a donor aged 40 or older with multiple myeloma. Each CDR3 is given with its conserved first and last residue. The order of the fields is D gene, V gene, clone size, J gene, CDR3 protein, CDR3 DNA. A D gene is named only where the DNA matches it firmly. Expanded clones get a size class; other rows say once, few or many, or leave the size out.

D: TRBD2
V: TRBV12-3/TRBV12-4
size: many
J: TRBJ2-2
CDR3: CASSIMSGRGGELFF
DNA: TGTGCCAGCAGTATCATGAGCGGGAGAGGTGGGGAGCTGTTTTTT

D: -
V: TRBV5-4
size: -
J: TRBJ1-2
CDR3: CASASRSPNYGYTF
DNA: TGTGCCAGCGCCTCGAGGTCCCCTAACTATGGCTACACCTTC

D: -
V: TRBV15
size: -
J: TRBJ1-5
CDR3: CAARVDGGSNQPQHF
DNA: TGTGCCGCCAGAGTGGACGGGGGAAGCAATCAGCCCCAGCACTTT

D: -
V: TRBV5-1
size: many
J: TRBJ1-1
CDR3: CASSPFSPGLHEAFF
DNA: TGCGCCAGCAGCCCATTTAGTCCGGGGTTGCATGAAGCTTTCTTT

D: -
V: TRBV12-5
size: many
J: TRBJ2-1
CDR3: CASGLGGHPYNEQFF
DNA: TGTGCTAGTGGTTTGGGGGGGCATCCCTACAATGAGCAGTTCTTC

D: -
V: TRBV4-2
size: -
J: TRBJ1-1
CDR3: CASSQEGGLTEAFF
DNA: TGTGCCAGCAGCCAAGAGGGGGGGCTCACTGAAGCTTTCTTT

D: TRBD1
V: TRBV29-1
size: many
J: TRBJ2-1
CDR3: CSVEMRQGAEQSF
DNA: TGCAGCGTTGAAATGAGACAGGGGGCTGAGCAGTCCTTC

D: -
V: TRBV2
size: many
J: TRBJ2-7
CDR3: CASTMYPSSSYEQYF
DNA: TGTGCCAGCACCATGTACCCGTCGAGCTCCTACGAGCAGTACTTC

D: TRBD2
V: TRBV4-2
size: many
J: TRBJ2-1
CDR3: CASSQDRASGMDEQFF
DNA: TGTGCCAGCAGCCAAGATCGGGCTAGCGGGATGGATGAGCAGTTCTTC

D: -
V: TRBV6-1
size: many
J: TRBJ1-5
CDR3: CASTTGGQPQHF
DNA: TGTGCCAGCACCACGGGGGGCCAGCCCCAGCATTTT

D: TRBD1
V: TRBV6-1
size: -
J: TRBJ1-5
CDR3: CASSEKMTGGPLSNQPQHF
DNA: TGTGCCAGCAGTGAAAAGATGACAGGGGGCCCTTTGAGCAATCAGCCCCAGCATTTT

D: TRBD1
V: TRBV28
size: many
J: TRBJ2-7
CDR3: CASSPVGPLTGASYEQYF
DNA: TGTGCCAGCAGTCCCGTCGGGCCCCTCACAGGGGCGTCCTACGAGCAGTACTTC

D: -
V: TRBV11-2
size: many
J: TRBJ2-1
CDR3: CASSLDRGQYNEQFF
DNA: TGTGCCAGCAGCTTAGATAGAGGACAGTACAATGAGCAGTTCTTC

D: TRBD1
V: TRBV7-2
size: many
J: TRBJ2-1
CDR3: CASSSAGGRRFNEQFF
DNA: TGTGCCAGCAGCTCAGCAGGGGGTCGTCGATTCAATGAGCAGTTCTTC

D: -
V: TRBV20-1
size: many
J: TRBJ2-7
CDR3: CSATEGGEQYF
DNA: TGCAGTGCTACAGAGGGTGGCGAGCAGTACTTC

D: -
V: TRBV29-1
size: many
J: TRBJ1-1
CDR3: CNVARGLEAFF
DNA: TGCAACGTTGCGAGGGGTCTTGAAGCTTTCTTT

D: -
V: TRBV4-1
size: many
J: TRBJ2-3
CDR3: CASSPEGTDTQYF
DNA: TGCGCCAGCAGCCCAGAGGGGACAGATACGCAGTATTTT

D: TRBD1
V: TRBV20-1
size: few
J: TRBJ2-1
CDR3: CSALGGGQGYNEQFF
DNA: TGCAGTGCTCTGGGAGGAGGACAGGGATACAATGAGCAGTTCTTC

D: TRBD1
V: TRBV15
size: many
J: TRBJ1-1
CDR3: CATSRVEGGRTEAFF
DNA: TGTGCCACCAGCAGAGTGGAAGGGGGCAGGACTGAAGCTTTCTTT

D: -
V: TRBV30
size: few
J: TRBJ1-3
CDR3: CAWSDKGWGRTGNTIYF
DNA: TGTGCCTGGAGTGATAAAGGGTGGGGACGAACTGGAAACACCATATATTTT

D: -
V: TRBV3-1
size: -
J: TRBJ1-1
CDR3: CASSTMNTEAFF
DNA: TGTGCCAGCAGCACGATGAACACTGAAGCTTTCTTT

D: TRBD1
V: TRBV5-6
size: many
J: TRBJ2-7
CDR3: CASSYFLTGDYEQYF
DNA: TGTGCCAGCAGCTACTTCCTCACAGGGGACTACGAGCAGTACTTC

D: -
V: TRBV20-1
size: many
J: TRBJ1-4
CDR3: CSARGSPNRATNEKLFF
DNA: TGCAGTGCTAGAGGCTCACCCAACAGGGCAACTAATGAAAAACTGTTTTTT

D: -
V: TRBV7-3
size: few
J: TRBJ1-5
CDR3: CASSFRDRSNQPQHF
DNA: TGTGCCAGCAGCTTCAGGGACCGTAGCAATCAGCCCCAGCATTTT

D: TRBD1
V: TRBV29-1
size: many
J: TRBJ1-5
CDR3: CSVGGQATGNQPQHF
DNA: TGCAGCGTTGGGGGACAGGCGACAGGCAATCAGCCCCAGCATTTT

D: -
V: TRBV5-1
size: -
J: TRBJ2-7
CDR3: CASSLGQGLSYEQYF
DNA: TGCGCCAGCAGCTTGGGGCAGGGACTCTCCTACGAGCAGTACTTC

D: TRBD2
V: TRBV7-7
size: many
J: TRBJ2-1
CDR3: CASSLSPGLGAGDSSYNEQFF
DNA: TGTGCCAGCAGCTTAAGCCCCGGGTTAGGAGCGGGAGATTCCTCCTACAATGAGCAGTTCTTC

D: TRBD1
V: TRBV7-2
size: many
J: TRBJ1-1
CDR3: CASSRQGFDTEAFF
DNA: TGTGCCAGCAGCAGACAGGGATTTGACACTGAAGCTTTCTTT

D: -
V: TRBV19
size: -
J: TRBJ1-5
CDR3: CASSMVQYSSQPQHF
DNA: TGTGCCAGTAGTATGGTACAATATAGCAGTCAGCCCCAGCATTTT

D: -
V: TRBV7-9
size: -
J: TRBJ2-1
CDR3: CASLAPNGQFF
DNA: TGTGCCAGCTTAGCACCAAATGGGCAGTTCTTC

D: -
V: TRBV9
size: many
J: TRBJ2-3
CDR3: CASSGANTDTQYF
DNA: TGTGCCAGCAGCGGAGCAAACACAGATACGCAGTATTTT

D: -
V: TRBV15
size: many
J: TRBJ2-5
CDR3: CATSSPSPGSSPVGETQYF
DNA: TGTGCCACCAGCTCTCCGAGTCCAGGGAGCAGTCCGGTGGGAGAGACCCAGTACTTC